A selection of T cell receptor beta chains follows, all from one sample in a study of shared clonotypes between healthy human individuals. Only in-frame clones appear in the TCRdb table, and some are missing; sequencing was by immunoSEQ multiplex PCR. The table shows roughly 2 million clones, with 85% to 95% occurring only once. Input material: naive CD4+ T cells sorted from blood. These receptors were obtained from a man between 18 and 29 years old in good health. Both conserved end residues are part of each CDR3. A D gene is named only where the DNA matches it firmly. Clone size, where shown, is once, few, many, or a class for clones that have expanded.

clone size,D gene,J gene,V gene,CDR3 protein,CDR3 DNA
NA,TRBD1,TRBJ1-2,TRBV27,CASSTGGYGYTF,TGTGCCAGCAGCACAGGGGGTTATGGCTACACCTTC
NA,NA,TRBJ2-3,TRBV2,CASSGRKTDTQYF,TGTGCCAGCAGTGGAAGAAAAACAGATACGCAGTATTTT
NA,NA,TRBJ2-7,TRBV6-1,CASARPRNEQYF,TGTGCCAGCGCGCGTCCTAGGAACGAGCAGTACTTC
NA,NA,TRBJ2-7,TRBV7-2,CASSLAPGPKNYEQYF,TGTGCCAGCAGCTTAGCGCCGGGACCGAAGAATTACGAGCAGTACTTC
NA,NA,TRBJ2-5,TRBV2,CASSDILKETQYF,TGTGCCAGCAGTGATATACTGAAAGAGACCCAGTACTTC
NA,NA,TRBJ1-2,TRBV7-2,CASSLGSRDGYTF,TGTGCCAGCAGCTTAGGGTCCAGGGATGGCTACACCTTC
NA,NA,TRBJ2-1,TRBV5-4,CASSRTDYNEQFF,TGTGCCAGCAGCCGGACAGACTACAATGAGCAGTTCTTC
NA,TRBD2,TRBJ2-1,TRBV5-1,CASSTSGGGNNEQFF,TGCGCCAGCAGCACAAGCGGGGGAGGGAATAATGAGCAGTTCTTC
NA,TRBD2,TRBJ2-1,TRBV5-1,CASSFDGLAGTYNEQFF,TGCGCCAGCAGCTTCGATGGACTAGCGGGAACGTACAATGAGCAGTTCTTC
NA,NA,TRBJ1-2,TRBV2,CASSDGQGLSGYTF,TGTGCCAGCAGTGATGGCCAGGGGTTATCGGGCTACACCTTC
NA,NA,TRBJ1-1,TRBV19,CASRNRADNAEAFF,TGTGCCAGTAGGAACAGGGCGGATAACGCTGAAGCTTTCTTT
once,NA,TRBJ1-6,TRBV5-1,CASSLAVDPRSPLHF,TGCGCCAGCAGCTTGGCGGTAGATCCTAGGTCACCCCTCCACTTT
NA,TRBD2,TRBJ2-1,TRBV11-3,CASSLGGRGYNEQFF,TGTGCCAGCAGCTTAGGCGGGAGGGGGTACAATGAGCAGTTCTTC
NA,NA,TRBJ2-2,TRBV28,CASSLRRIRELFF,TGTGCCAGCAGTTTAAGACGCATAAGGGAGCTGTTTTTT
NA,NA,TRBJ1-5,TRBV6-1,CASSESGSNQPQHF,TGTGCCAGCAGTGAATCAGGTTCGAATCAGCCCCAGCATTTT
NA,NA,TRBJ2-7,TRBV5-4,CASSSGGTAKLEQYF,TGTGCCAGCAGCTCGGGAGGGACAGCGAAGCTCGAGCAGTACTTC
NA,NA,TRBJ1-1,TRBV6-1,CASSVAGGFTEAFF,TGTGCCAGCAGTGTAGCCGGTGGTTTCACTGAAGCTTTCTTT
NA,TRBD2,TRBJ2-7,TRBV28,CASSTGGGTIYEQYF,TGTGCCAGCAGCACCGGCGGGGGAACTATCTACGAGCAGTACTTC
NA,NA,TRBJ2-5,TRBV5-6,CASSTGIKETQYF,TGTGCCAGCAGCACCGGGATTAAAGAGACCCAGTACTTC
NA,NA,TRBJ2-2,TRBV5-1,CASSPTYLGTGELFF,TGCGCCAGCAGCCCCACGTATCTTGGGACCGGGGAGCTGTTTTTT
NA,NA,TRBJ1-4,TRBV6-4,CASSPGPPREKLFF,TGTGCCAGCAGCCCGGGTCCCCCCAGGGAAAAACTGTTTTTT
NA,NA,TRBJ2-3,TRBV6-6,CASSQLGNTQYF,TGTGCCAGCAGTCAGCTTGGGAATACGCAGTATTTT
NA,NA,TRBJ2-5,TRBV6-1,CASSVSGGKETQYF,TGTGCCAGCAGTGTGTCGGGGGGCAAAGAGACCCAGTACTTC
NA,NA,TRBJ1-2,TRBV18,CASSPGGGNGYTF,TGTGCCAGCTCACCGGGGGGCGGAAATGGCTACACCTTC
NA,TRBD2,TRBJ2-3,TRBV11-3,CASSFGGGNTDTQYF,TGTGCCAGCAGCTTTGGCGGGGGAAACACAGATACGCAGTATTTT
NA,NA,TRBJ1-2,TRBV29-1,CSVTADIRYGYTF,TGCAGCGTTACTGCCGACATCAGATATGGCTACACCTTC
NA,NA,TRBJ1-5,TRBV6-5,CASGGVAGNQPQHF,TGTGCCAGCGGAGGGGTGGCAGGTAATCAGCCCCAGCATTTT
few,TRBD1,TRBJ1-6,TRBV2,CASSTQGALHF,TGTGCCAGCAGCACACAGGGGGCCCTCCACTTT
NA,TRBD1,TRBJ1-1,TRBV6-1,CASRGQGFRGAFF,TGTGCCAGCAGGGGACAGGGGTTTAGGGGGGCTTTCTTT
NA,NA,TRBJ2-5,TRBV6-6,CASSYSGAGAETQYF,TGTGCCAGCAGTTACTCGGGCGCGGGGGCTGAGACCCAGTACTTC
NA,NA,TRBJ1-2,TRBV7-8,CASSARDGNYGYTF,TGTGCCAGCAGCGCACGGGACGGTAACTATGGCTACACCTTC
NA,NA,TRBJ2-2,TRBV7-9,CASSTRTSNTGELFF,TGTGCCAGCAGCACGAGGACGAGTAACACCGGGGAGCTGTTTTTT
NA,TRBD2,TRBJ2-1,TRBV18,CASSPLAGVGNEQFF,TGTGCCAGCTCACCCCTAGCGGGGGTAGGGAATGAGCAGTTCTTC
NA,NA,TRBJ1-4,TRBV6-5,CASSDHRVGEKLFF,TGTGCCAGCAGTGACCACAGGGTTGGGGAAAAACTGTTTTTT
NA,TRBD1,TRBJ2-2,TRBV9,CASSSRQGGTGELFF,TGTGCCAGCAGCTCCAGACAGGGCGGCACCGGGGAGCTGTTTTTT
once,NA,TRBJ2-2,TRBV2,CASSPRVVVGELFF,TGTGCCAGCAGTCCCAGAGTAGTAGTCGGGGAGCTGTTTTTT
NA,NA,TRBJ2-2,TRBV15,CATSRVISGAGELFF,TGTGCCACCAGCAGAGTTATCTCGGGAGCCGGGGAGCTGTTTTTT